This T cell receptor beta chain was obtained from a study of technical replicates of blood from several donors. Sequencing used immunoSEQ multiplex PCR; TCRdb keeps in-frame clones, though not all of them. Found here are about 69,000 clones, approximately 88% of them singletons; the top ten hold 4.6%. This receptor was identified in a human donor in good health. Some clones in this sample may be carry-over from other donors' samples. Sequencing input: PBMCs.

The CDR3 sequence is CAWTRDSKNIQYF. CDR3 coding DNA: TGTGCCTGGACCAGGGACAGCAAAAACATTCAGTACTTC. This chain connects TRBV30 to TRBJ2-4; 7 nucleotides agree with TRBD1. This CDR3 has 13 amino acids. CDR1 GTSNPN and CDR2 SVGIG come from the germline V gene (reference sequence). Trimming removed 4 bases from V and 3 bases from J; junction bases left unmatched: 3. The full variable domain, with the rest looked up from reference TRBV30 and TRBJ2-4, is SQTIHQWPATLVQPVGSPLSLECTVEGTSNPNLYWYRQAAGRGLQLLFYSVGIGQISSEVPQNLSASRPQDRQFILSSKKLLLSDSGFYLCAWTRDSKNIQYFGAGTRLSVL.